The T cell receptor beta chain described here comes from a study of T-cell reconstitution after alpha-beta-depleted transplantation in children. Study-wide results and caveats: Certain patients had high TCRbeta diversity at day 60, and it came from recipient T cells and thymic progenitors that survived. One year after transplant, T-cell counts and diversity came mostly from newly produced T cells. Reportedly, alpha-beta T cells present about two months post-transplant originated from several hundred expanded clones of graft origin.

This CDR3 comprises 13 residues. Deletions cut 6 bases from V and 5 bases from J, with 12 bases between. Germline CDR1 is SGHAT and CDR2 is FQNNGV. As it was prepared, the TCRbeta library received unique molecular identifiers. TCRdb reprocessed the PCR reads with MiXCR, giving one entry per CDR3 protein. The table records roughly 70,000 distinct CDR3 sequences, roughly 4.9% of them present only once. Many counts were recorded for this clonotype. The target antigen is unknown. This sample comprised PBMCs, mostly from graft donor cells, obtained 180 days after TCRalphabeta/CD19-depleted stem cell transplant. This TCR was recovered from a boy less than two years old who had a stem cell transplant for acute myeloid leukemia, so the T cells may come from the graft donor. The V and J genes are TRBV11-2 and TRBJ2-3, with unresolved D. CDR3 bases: TGTGCCAGCAGTCGCGATTGGGGAGATACGCAGTATTTT. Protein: CASSRDWGDTQYF.